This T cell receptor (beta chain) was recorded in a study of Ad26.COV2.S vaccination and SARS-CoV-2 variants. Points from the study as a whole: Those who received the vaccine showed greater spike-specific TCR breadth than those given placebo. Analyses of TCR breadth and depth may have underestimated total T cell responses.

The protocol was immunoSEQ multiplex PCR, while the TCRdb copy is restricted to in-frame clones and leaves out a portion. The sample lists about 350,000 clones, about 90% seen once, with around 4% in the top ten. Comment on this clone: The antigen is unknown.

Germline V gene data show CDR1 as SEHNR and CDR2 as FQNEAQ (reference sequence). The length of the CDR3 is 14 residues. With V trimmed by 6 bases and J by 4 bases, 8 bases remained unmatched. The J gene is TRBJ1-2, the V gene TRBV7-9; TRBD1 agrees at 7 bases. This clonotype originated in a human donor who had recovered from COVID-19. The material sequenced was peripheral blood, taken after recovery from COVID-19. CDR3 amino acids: CASRSTGDRYGYTF. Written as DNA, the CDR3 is TGTGCCAGCAGATCCACAGGGGACCGCTATGGCTACACCTTC.